The next 8 T cell receptor beta chains were all read from a single sample in a study of CD8 T cells in Susac syndrome. The RNA, about 0.5 to 1 ug, was put through reverse transcription using random hexamers. In TCRdb, the immunoSEQ multiplex PCR reads were re-called with MiXCR into one record per CDR3 protein. The sample yields 150,000 to 200,000 distinct CDR3 sequences, roughly 93% seen once. Sequenced input: CD4+ T cells from PBMCs. The source is a human donor in good health.

The chain couples TRBV29-1 to TRBJ2-7, with D perhaps matching TRBD1 (6 bases). The CDR3 covers 13 residues. V was trimmed by 4 bases and J by 5 bases, leaving 15 bases between them. The germline V gene has CDR1 SQVTM and CDR2 ANQGSEA. This CDR3 reads CSVGGWAGDEQYF. CDR3 DNA: TGCAGCGTTGGAGGGTGGGCAGGGGACGAGCAGTACTTC.

The chain joins TRBV2 to TRBJ1-6, with 7 bases matching TRBD1. V lost 4 bases and J lost 5; bases outside the gene matches: 8. Germline loops: CDR1 SNHLY, CDR2 FYNNEI. This CDR3 region has 16 residues. For the CDR3, the DNA is TGTGCCAGCAGTGGGCGATTCGGGACAGATAATTCACCCCTCCACTTT. Translated: CASSGRFGTDNSPLHF.

This chain connects TRBV12-3 or TRBV12-4 to TRBJ2-3; D is ambiguous. Deletions cut 6 bases from V and 7 bases from J, with 8 bases between. This CDR3 spans 11 amino acids. The CDR3 loop is CASSQAYTQYF. The CDR3 nucleotides read TGTGCCAGCAGCCAGGCCTATACGCAGTATTTT.

This clonotype was observed once. The rearrangement uses TRBV29-1 and TRBJ2-2; D is perhaps TRBD1 (6 bases). V shed 7 bases and J shed 7 bases, with 16 bases lying between them. Germline-derived CDR1 and CDR2 are SQVTM and ANQGSEA. This CDR3 contains 13 residues. For the CDR3, the DNA is TGCAGCGCAGGGGACCGGGGAAACGGGGAGCTGTTTTTT. It specifies CSAGDRGNGELFF.

CDR3 sequence (DNA): TGTGCCAGCAGTGATCAGGGTGCGGGCAATCAGCCCCAGCATTTT. This codes for CASSDQGAGNQPQHF. This chain uses TRBV6-1 with TRBJ1-5; possible D gene TRBD1, 5 bases. V was trimmed by 3 bases and J by 2 bases, leaving 11 bases between them. Per germline, CDR1 MNHNS and CDR2 SASEGT. The CDR3 consists of 15 residues.

V usage is TRBV20-1 and J usage is TRBJ1-1; D is ambiguous. CDR3 length: 13 residues. V was cut by 6 bases and J by 3 bases, with 14 bases left in between. Per germline, CDR1 DFQATT and CDR2 SNEGSKA (reference sequence). CDR3 nucleotides: TGCAGTGCGAGGTTAGACCGCTACACTGAAGCTTTCTTT. Residues: CSARLDRYTEAFF.

This sequence joins TRBV6-1 and TRBJ2-4; D possibly uses TRBD1 or TRBD2 (5 bases each). CDR3 length: 14 residues. The V gene lost 7 bases and the J gene lost 7 bases, with 17 bases spanning the gap. The V gene's germline CDR1 is MNHNS and CDR2 SASEGT. CDR3 in amino acids: CASTGDPRRNIQYF. The CDR3 DNA reads as TGTGCCAGCACTGGGGACCCACGGAGGAACATTCAGTACTTC.

The chain has TRBV6-6 and TRBJ1-2; TRBD1 matches at 10 bases. The length of the CDR3 is 16 residues. From germline, CDR1 is MNHNY and CDR2 SVGAGI (reference sequence). V lost 6 bases to trimming and J lost 0 bases; unmatched junction nucleotides: 7. The CDR3 reads CASRTPGQGSNYGYTF. CDR3 bases: TGTGCCAGCAGGACCCCGGGACAGGGGTCTAACTATGGCTACACCTTC.